This entry is about one TCR beta chain. Produced via immunoSEQ multiplex PCR; TCRdb's table is partial and in-frame only. The sample carries approximately 21,000 clones, 55% to 60% recorded once. The entry originates in a study of graft-versus-host responses after intestinal transplantation. Study at large: Each recipient received anti-thymocyte globulin induction, then tacrolimus and steroids for about 3 years.

The TCR originated in a human patient who received an intestinal transplant. The sample consisted of alloreactive CD4+ T cells from a mixed lymphocyte reaction culture, taken before intestinal transplant. This sample's subset: CFSE-low proliferating T cells sorted from approximately six-day pre-transplant mixed lymphocyte reaction (GvH or HvG direction).

The CDR3 DNA is TGCGCCAGCAGCCAAGTAGGTAGCGGGAGTTACGAGCAGTACTTC. Translated, it gives CASSQVGSGSYEQYF. The rearrangement uses TRBV4-1 and TRBJ2-7, with 9 bases fitting TRBD2. Germline CDR1 MGHRA, CDR2 YSYEKL. The CDR3 contains 15 residues. V lost 1 base to trimming and J lost 4 bases; unmatched junction nucleotides: 5.